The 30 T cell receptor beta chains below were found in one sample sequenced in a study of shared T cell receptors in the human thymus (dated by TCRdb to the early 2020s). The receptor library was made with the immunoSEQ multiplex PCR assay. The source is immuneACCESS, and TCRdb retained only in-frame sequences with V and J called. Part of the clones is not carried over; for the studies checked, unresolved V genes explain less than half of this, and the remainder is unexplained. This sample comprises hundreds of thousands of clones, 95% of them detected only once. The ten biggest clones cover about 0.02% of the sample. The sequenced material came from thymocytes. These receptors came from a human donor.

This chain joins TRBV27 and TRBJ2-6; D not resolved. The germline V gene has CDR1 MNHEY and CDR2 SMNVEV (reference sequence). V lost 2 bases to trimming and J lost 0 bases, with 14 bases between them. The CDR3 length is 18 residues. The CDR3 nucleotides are TGTGCCAGCAGTTTAAGGTTGGAAACTGACTCTGGGGCCAACGTCCTGACTTTC. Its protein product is CASSLRLETDSGANVLTF.

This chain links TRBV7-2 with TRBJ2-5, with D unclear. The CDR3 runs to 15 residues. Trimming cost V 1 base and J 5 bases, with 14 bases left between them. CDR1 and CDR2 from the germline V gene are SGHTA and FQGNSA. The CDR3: CASSLGALLQETQYF. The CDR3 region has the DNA TGTGCCAGCAGCTTAGGGGCCCTTCTACAGGAGACCCAGTACTTC.

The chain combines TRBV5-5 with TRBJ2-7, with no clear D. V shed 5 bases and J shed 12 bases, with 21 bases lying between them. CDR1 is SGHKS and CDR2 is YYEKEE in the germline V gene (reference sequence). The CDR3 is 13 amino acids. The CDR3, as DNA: TGTGCCAGCAGTTCTAAGCCGGAGCCGCAAGTGTACTTC. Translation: CASSSKPEPQVYF.

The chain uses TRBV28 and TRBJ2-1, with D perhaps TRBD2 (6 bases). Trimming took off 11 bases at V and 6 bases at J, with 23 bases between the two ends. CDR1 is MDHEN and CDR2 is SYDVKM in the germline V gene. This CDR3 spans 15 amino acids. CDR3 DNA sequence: TGTGCCGTCCGGGGGAAAAGGGCTCGAATCAATGAGCAGTTCTTC. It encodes CAVRGKRARINEQFF.

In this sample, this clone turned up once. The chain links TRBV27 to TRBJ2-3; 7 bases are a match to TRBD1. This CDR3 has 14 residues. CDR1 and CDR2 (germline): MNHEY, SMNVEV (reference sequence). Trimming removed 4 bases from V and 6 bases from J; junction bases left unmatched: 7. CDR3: CASSSYRGNDTQYF. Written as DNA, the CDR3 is TGTGCCAGCAGTTCGTACAGGGGAAATGATACGCAGTATTTT.

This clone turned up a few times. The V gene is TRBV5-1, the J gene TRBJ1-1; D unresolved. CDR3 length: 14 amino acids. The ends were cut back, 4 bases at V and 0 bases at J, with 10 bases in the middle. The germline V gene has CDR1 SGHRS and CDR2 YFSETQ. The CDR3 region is CASSPDLLNTEAFF. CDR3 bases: TGCGCCAGCAGCCCAGACCTGCTGAACACTGAAGCTTTCTTT.

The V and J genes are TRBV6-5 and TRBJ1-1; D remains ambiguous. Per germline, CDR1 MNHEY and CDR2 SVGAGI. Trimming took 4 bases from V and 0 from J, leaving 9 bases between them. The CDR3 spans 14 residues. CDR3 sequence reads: CASSLGQVNTEAFF. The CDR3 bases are TGTGCCAGCAGTTTAGGGCAGGTGAACACTGAAGCTTTCTTT.

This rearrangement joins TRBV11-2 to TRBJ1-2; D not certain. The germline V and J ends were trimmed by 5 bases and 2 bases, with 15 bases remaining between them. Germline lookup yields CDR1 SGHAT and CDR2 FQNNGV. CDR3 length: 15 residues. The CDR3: CASSQSSRENYGYTF. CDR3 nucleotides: TGTGCCAGCAGCCAAAGCTCTCGGGAGAACTATGGCTACACCTTC.

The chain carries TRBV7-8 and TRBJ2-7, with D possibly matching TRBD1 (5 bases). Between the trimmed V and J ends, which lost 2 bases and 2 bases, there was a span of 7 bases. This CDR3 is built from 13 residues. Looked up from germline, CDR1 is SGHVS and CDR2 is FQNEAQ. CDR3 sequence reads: CASSLQGPYEQYF. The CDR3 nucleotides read TGTGCCAGCAGCTTACAGGGTCCCTACGAGCAGTACTTC.

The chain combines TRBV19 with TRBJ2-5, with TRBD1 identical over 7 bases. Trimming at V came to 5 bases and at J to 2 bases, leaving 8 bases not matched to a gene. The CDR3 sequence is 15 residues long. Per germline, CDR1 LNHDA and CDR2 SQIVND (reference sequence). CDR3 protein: CASSPDREWQETQYF. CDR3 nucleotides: TGTGCCAGTAGTCCCGACAGGGAGTGGCAAGAGACCCAGTACTTC.

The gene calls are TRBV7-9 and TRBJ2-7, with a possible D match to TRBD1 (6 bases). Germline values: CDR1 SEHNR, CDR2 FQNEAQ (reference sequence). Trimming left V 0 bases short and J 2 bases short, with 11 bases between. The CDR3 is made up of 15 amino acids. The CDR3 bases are TGTGCCAGCAGCTTAGCGTGGTGGACAGCCTACGAGCAGTACTTC. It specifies CASSLAWWTAYEQYF.

The CDR3 bases are TGTGCCAGCAGCCCCCGCACAAGGGAAGCTTTCTTT. It codes for CASSPRTREAFF. The chain has TRBV7-8 and TRBJ1-1; the D is unclear. The CDR3 consists of 12 residues. CDR1 is SGHVS and CDR2 is FQNEAQ in the germline V gene. V lost 5 bases to trimming and J lost 8 bases, with 12 bases between them.

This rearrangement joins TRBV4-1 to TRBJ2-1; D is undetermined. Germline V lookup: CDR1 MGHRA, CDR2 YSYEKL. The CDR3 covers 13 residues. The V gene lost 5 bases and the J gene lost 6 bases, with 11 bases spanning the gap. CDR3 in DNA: TGCGCCAGCAGCAAAGCCCTCTCCAATGAGCAGTTCTTC. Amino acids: CASSKALSNEQFF.

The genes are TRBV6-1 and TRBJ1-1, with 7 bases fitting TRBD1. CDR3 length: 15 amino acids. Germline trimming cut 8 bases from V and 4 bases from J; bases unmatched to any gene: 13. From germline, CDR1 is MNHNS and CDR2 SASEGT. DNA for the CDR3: TGTGCCAGCGAGGGCCGCCAGGGGGGGAGCACTGAAGCTTTCTTT. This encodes CASEGRQGGSTEAFF.

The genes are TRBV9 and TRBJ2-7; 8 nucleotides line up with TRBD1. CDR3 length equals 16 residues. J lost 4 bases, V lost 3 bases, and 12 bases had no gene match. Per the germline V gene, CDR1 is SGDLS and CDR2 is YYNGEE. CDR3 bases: TGTGCCAGCAGCGCCCACCGTGGCAGGGGGCTGTACGAGCAGTACTTC. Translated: CASSAHRGRGLYEQYF.

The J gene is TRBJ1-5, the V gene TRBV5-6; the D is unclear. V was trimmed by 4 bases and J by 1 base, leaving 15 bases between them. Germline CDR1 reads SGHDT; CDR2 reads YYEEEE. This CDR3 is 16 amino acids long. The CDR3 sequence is CASSRGTSESNQPQHF. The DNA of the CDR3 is TGTGCCAGCAGCCGCGGTACCTCCGAGAGCAATCAGCCCCAGCATTTT.

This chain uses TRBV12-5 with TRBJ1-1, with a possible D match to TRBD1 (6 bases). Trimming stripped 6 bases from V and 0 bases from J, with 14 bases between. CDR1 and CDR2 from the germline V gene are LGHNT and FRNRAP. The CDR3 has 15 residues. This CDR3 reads CASGMTGGLNTEAFF. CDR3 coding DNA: TGTGCTAGTGGCATGACAGGAGGGTTGAACACTGAAGCTTTCTTT.

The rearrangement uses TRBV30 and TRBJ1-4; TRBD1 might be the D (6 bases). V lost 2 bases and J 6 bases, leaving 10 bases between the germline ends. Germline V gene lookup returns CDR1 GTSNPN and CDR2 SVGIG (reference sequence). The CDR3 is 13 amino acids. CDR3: CAWSTGFDEKLFF. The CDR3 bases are TGTGCCTGGAGTACAGGGTTTGATGAAAAACTGTTTTTT.

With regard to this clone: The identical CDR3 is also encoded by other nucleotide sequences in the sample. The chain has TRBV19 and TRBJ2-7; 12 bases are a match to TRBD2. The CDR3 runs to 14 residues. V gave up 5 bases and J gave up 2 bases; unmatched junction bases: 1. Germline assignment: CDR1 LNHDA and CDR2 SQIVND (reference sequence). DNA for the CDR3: TGTGCCAGTAGTCGACTAGCGGGAGCCTACGAGCAGTACTTC. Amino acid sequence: CASSRLAGAYEQYF.

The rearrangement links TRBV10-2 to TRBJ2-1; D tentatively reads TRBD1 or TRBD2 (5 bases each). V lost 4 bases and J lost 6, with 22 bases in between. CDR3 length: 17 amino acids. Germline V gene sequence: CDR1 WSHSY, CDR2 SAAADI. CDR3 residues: CASSGDLREKGSNEQFF. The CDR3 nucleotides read TGCGCCAGCAGTGGGGACCTGAGGGAAAAGGGTTCCAATGAGCAGTTCTTC.

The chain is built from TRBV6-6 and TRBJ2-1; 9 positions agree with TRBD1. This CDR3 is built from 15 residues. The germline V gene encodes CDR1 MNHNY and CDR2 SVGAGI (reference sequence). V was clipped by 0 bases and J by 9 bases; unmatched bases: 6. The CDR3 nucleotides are TGTGCCAGCAGTTACTCCGGGACAGGGATTTGTGAGCAGTTCTTC. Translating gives CASSYSGTGICEQFF.

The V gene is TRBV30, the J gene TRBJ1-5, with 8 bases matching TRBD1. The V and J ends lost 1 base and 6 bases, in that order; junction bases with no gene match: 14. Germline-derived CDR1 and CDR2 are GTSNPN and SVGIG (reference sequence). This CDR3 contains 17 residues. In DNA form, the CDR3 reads TGTGCCTGGAGTGCCCGAACTCCTGGACAGGGCCCTCAGCCCCAGCATTTT. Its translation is CAWSARTPGQGPQPQHF. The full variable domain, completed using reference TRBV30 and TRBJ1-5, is SQTIHQWPATLVQPVGSPLSLECTVEGTSNPNLYWYRQAAGRGLQLLFYSVGIGQISSEVPQNLSASRPQDRQFILSSKKLLLSDSGFYLCAWSARTPGQGPQPQHFGDGTRLSIL.

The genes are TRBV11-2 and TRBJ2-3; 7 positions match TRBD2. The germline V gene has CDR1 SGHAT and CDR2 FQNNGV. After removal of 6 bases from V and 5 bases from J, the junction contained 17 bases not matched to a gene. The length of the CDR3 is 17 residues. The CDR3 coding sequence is TGTGCCAGCAGTTACGCGGCCGCGGGAGAAGGAAGAGATACGCAGTATTTT. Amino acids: CASSYAAAGEGRDTQYF.

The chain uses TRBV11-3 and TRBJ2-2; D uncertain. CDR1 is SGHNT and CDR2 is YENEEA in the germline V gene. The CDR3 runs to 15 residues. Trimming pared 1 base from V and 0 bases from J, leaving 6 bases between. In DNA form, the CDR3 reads TGTGCCAGCAGCTTAGGACCGGCGAACACCGGGGAGCTGTTTTTT. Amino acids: CASSLGPANTGELFF.

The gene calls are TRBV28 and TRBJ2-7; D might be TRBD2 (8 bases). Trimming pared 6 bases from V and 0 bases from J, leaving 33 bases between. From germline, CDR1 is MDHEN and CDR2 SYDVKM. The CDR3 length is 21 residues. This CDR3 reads CASSHRDRAGIAGPYSYEQYF. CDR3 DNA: TGTGCCAGCAGCCACAGGGACAGAGCGGGAATAGCGGGACCTTACTCCTACGAGCAGTACTTC.

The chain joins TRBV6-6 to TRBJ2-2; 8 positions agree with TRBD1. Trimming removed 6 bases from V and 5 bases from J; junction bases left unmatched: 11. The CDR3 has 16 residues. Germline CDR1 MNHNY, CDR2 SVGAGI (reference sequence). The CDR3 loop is CASSPRQGRATGELFF. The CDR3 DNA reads TGTGCCAGCAGCCCCCGACAGGGGCGGGCGACCGGGGAGCTGTTTTTT.

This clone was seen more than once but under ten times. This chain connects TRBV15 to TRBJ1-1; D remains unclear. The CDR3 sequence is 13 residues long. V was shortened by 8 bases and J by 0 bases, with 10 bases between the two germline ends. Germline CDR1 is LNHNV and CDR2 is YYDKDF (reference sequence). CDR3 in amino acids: CATRGGMNTEAFF. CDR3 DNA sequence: TGTGCCACCCGGGGAGGGATGAACACTGAAGCTTTCTTT.

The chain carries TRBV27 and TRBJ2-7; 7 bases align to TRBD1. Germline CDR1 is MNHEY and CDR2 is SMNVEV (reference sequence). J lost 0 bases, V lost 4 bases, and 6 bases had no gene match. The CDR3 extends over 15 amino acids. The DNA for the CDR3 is TGTGCCAGCAGTTCCATCCGGGACAGCTCCTACGAGCAGTACTTC. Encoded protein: CASSSIRDSSYEQYF.

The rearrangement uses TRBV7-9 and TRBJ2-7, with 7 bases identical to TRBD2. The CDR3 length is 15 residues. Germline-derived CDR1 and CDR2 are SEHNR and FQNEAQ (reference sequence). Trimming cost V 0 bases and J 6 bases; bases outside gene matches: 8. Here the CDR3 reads CASSLAGGRASEQYF. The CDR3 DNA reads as TGTGCCAGCAGCTTAGCGGGAGGGCGTGCATCCGAGCAGTACTTC.

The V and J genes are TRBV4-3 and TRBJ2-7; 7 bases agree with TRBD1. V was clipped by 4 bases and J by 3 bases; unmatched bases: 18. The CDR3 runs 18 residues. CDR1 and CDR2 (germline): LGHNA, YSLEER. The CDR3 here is CASSRPGNDREESYEQYF. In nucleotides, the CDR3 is TGCGCCAGCAGCCGCCCCGGGAACGACAGGGAAGAAAGCTACGAGCAGTACTTC.